Below are 20 T cell receptor beta chains sequenced from a single sample in a study of shared clonotypes between healthy human individuals. CD45RO-negative CD8 cells positively selected for CCR7 made up the naive population, which excluded terminally differentiated effector memory CD45RA+ cells. TCRdb keeps only in-frame clones here, not all; method: immunoSEQ multiplex PCR. The sample yields about 2 million clones, roughly 94% seen once. Material for sequencing was naive CD8+ T cells sorted from blood. These receptors were obtained from a man aged 18 to 30 in good health.

The V call is TRBV7-2, the J call TRBJ1-5; D might be TRBD1 (5 bases). V shed 2 bases and J shed 0 bases, with 8 bases lying between them. There are 15 residues in the CDR3. Germline loops: CDR1 SGHTA, CDR2 FQGNSA. As DNA, the CDR3 is TGTGCCAGCAGCTTACAGGGCTATAGCAATCAGCCCCAGCATTTT. Its protein is CASSLQGYSNQPQHF.

This rearrangement joins TRBV5-4 to TRBJ2-7, with D uncertain. Germline CDR1 reads SGHNT; CDR2 reads YYREEE (reference sequence). CDR3 length equals 13 residues. Between the trimmed V and J ends, which lost 0 bases and 2 bases, there was a span of 6 bases. Here the CDR3 reads CASSLESTYEQYF. The CDR3 region has the DNA TGTGCCAGCAGCTTGGAATCGACCTACGAGCAGTACTTC.

The chain links TRBV27 to TRBJ2-7; TRBD1 matches at 8 bases. V lost 6 bases to trimming and J lost 3 bases; unmatched junction nucleotides: 7. CDR1 and CDR2 from the germline V gene are MNHEY and SMNVEV (reference sequence). The CDR3 runs to 14 residues. CDR3: CASRSRTGFYEQYF. DNA for the CDR3: TGTGCCAGCAGGTCCCGGACAGGGTTCTACGAGCAGTACTTC.

This sequence joins TRBV29-1 and TRBJ1-2; possible D gene TRBD1, 5 bases. The ends were cut back, 7 bases at V and 5 bases at J, with 11 bases in the middle. This CDR3 region has 11 residues. Germline V CDR1 and CDR2: SQVTM, ANQGSEA. The CDR3 loop reads CSAATEYGYTF. The CDR3 bases are TGCAGCGCAGCGACAGAATATGGCTACACCTTC. The variable domain in full, completed from reference TRBV29-1 and TRBJ1-2, reads SAVISQKPSRDICQRGTSLTIQCQVDSQVTMMFWYRQQPGQSLTLIATANQGSEATYESGFVIDKFPISRPNLTFSTLTVSNMSPEDSSIYLCSAATEYGYTFGSGTRLTVV.

This clone was counted a single time. The chain employs TRBV29-1 and TRBJ2-2; D may be TRBD2 (6 bases). The germline CDR1 and CDR2 sequences are SQVTM and ANQGSEA. This CDR3 is built from 14 residues. The V and J ends lost 6 bases and 1 base respectively, with 12 bases between them. CDR3 amino acids: CSVPGVLNTGELFF. CDR3 coding DNA: TGCAGCGTCCCGGGAGTACTGAACACCGGGGAGCTGTTTTTT.

The chain links TRBV4-1 to TRBJ1-5; no firm D call. This CDR3 region has 16 residues. With 4 bases removed from V and 0 bases from J, the gap between germline ends came to 13 bases. CDR1 MGHRA and CDR2 YSYEKL come from the germline V gene. CDR3 region: CASSLGPTLSNQPQHF. The CDR3 DNA follows: TGCGCCAGCAGCCTCGGACCAACTCTTAGCAATCAGCCCCAGCATTTT.

This chain connects TRBV29-1 to TRBJ2-1; D call uncertain. This CDR3 spans 14 amino acids. The germline V gene encodes CDR1 SQVTM and CDR2 ANQGSEA. The ends were cut back, 3 bases at V and 5 bases at J, with 14 bases in the middle. The CDR3 region is CSVEWLGEDNEQFF. The CDR3 coding sequence is TGCAGCGTTGAGTGGCTCGGAGAGGACAATGAGCAGTTCTTC.

Only a few counts were recorded for this clone. The V gene is TRBV5-1, the J gene TRBJ2-7; 7 bases line up with TRBD1. V lost 4 bases, J lost 1 base, and 5 bases stayed unmatched. The germline CDR1 and CDR2 sequences are SGHRS and YFSETQ. CDR3 length: 14 amino acids. The DNA of the CDR3 is TGCGCCAGCAGCCTGGGACAGCCTTCCTACGAGCAGTACTTC. Protein: CASSLGQPSYEQYF.

The V and J genes are TRBV15 and TRBJ2-3, with unresolved D. The CDR3 length is 12 residues. The ends were cut back, 4 bases at V and 3 bases at J, with 5 bases in the middle. Germline CDR1 is LNHNV and CDR2 is YYDKDF (reference sequence). The CDR3 sequence is CATSMQTDTQYF. CDR3 sequence (DNA): TGTGCCACCAGCATGCAGACAGATACGCAGTATTTT.

This chain links TRBV29-1 with TRBJ2-3; 9 bases agree with TRBD2. Per germline, CDR1 SQVTM and CDR2 ANQGSEA. V lost 6 bases to trimming and J lost 2 bases; unmatched junction nucleotides: 9. CDR3 size: 15 residues. The CDR3 loop is CSVARLADVTDTQYF. CDR3 DNA: TGCAGCGTGGCGAGACTAGCGGACGTCACAGATACGCAGTATTTT.

The chain has TRBV5-4 and TRBJ2-7, with a possible D match to TRBD2 (7 bases). The V end was cut by 5 bases, the J end by 5 bases, with 11 bases between. The CDR3 totals 12 residues. Germline assignment: CDR1 SGHNT and CDR2 YYREEE (reference sequence). The CDR3 reads CASRRGGHEQYF. CDR3 DNA: TGTGCCAGCAGGAGGGGGGGCCACGAGCAGTACTTC.

This chain uses TRBV30 with TRBJ1-1, with a weak D call TRBD1 (6 bases). The germline V gene has CDR1 GTSNPN and CDR2 SVGIG (reference sequence). V was shortened by 2 bases and J by 6 bases, with 16 bases between the two germline ends. CDR3 length equals 14 residues. The CDR3 sequence: CAWSLGGAIPEAFF. The DNA of the CDR3 is TGTGCCTGGAGTCTAGGGGGAGCAATCCCTGAAGCTTTCTTT.

V is TRBV10-3 and J is TRBJ2-1; the match to TRBD2 covers 11 bases. V lost 6 bases and J lost 8; bases outside the gene matches: 9. CDR1 and CDR2 from the germline V gene are ENHRY and SYGVKD. This CDR3 comprises 15 residues. The CDR3 sequence: CAISLSGGAEHEQFF. DNA for the CDR3: TGTGCCATCAGCCTTAGCGGGGGGGCCGAGCATGAGCAGTTCTTC.

The chain couples TRBV29-1 to TRBJ2-1; D possibly corresponds to TRBD2 (7 bases). Germline V gene data show CDR1 as SQVTM and CDR2 as ANQGSEA. This CDR3 region has 14 residues. V was clipped by 6 bases and J by 0 bases, with 12 bases between them. This CDR3 is CSVGGQYSYNEQFF. CDR3 sequence (DNA): TGCAGCGTCGGGGGGCAGTACTCCTACAATGAGCAGTTCTTC.

The V and J genes are TRBV4-1 and TRBJ1-4; TRBD1 is a possible D gene (6 bases). There are 15 residues in the CDR3. The ends were cut back, 3 bases at V and 0 bases at J, with 8 bases in the middle. CDR1 is MGHRA and CDR2 is YSYEKL in the germline V gene. The CDR3 reads CASSQRQATNEKLFF. DNA of the CDR3: TGCGCCAGCAGCCAGAGACAGGCAACTAATGAAAAACTGTTTTTT.

The genes are TRBV5-5 and TRBJ2-3; possibly TRBD1 for D (5 bases). Germline V gene lookup returns CDR1 SGHKS and CDR2 YYEKEE (reference sequence). The germline V and J ends were trimmed by 0 bases and 3 bases, with 11 bases remaining between them. CDR3 length: 15 residues. CDR3 sequence: CASSLGRQRTDTQYF. The CDR3 DNA reads as TGTGCCAGCAGCTTGGGTCGACAGCGAACAGATACGCAGTATTTT.

With regard to this clone: Other DNA sequences from this sample encode an identical CDR3 as well. The genes are TRBV5-1 and TRBJ2-5; no clear D gene. CDR3 length equals 11 residues. Germline-derived CDR1 and CDR2 are SGHRS and YFSETQ. V lost 0 bases and J lost 5, with 2 bases in between. CDR3 sequence (DNA): TGCGCCAGCAGCTTGGAGGAGACCCAGTACTTC. Translated, it gives CASSLEETQYF.

V usage is TRBV6-5 and J usage is TRBJ1-6, with 8 bases identical to TRBD1. The CDR3 extends over 15 amino acids. CDR1 is MNHEY and CDR2 is SVGAGI in the germline V gene. J was trimmed by 9 bases and V by 5 bases; bases with no gene match: 9. CDR3 residues: CASSTGQGIGSPLHF. The CDR3, as DNA: TGTGCCAGCAGTACCGGACAGGGAATCGGTTCACCCCTCCACTTT.

This clone showed up just once. This sequence joins TRBV7-6 and TRBJ2-1; D possibly corresponds to TRBD2 (6 bases). The germline CDR1 and CDR2 sequences are SGHVS and FNYEAQ. The V gene lost 2 bases and the J gene lost 9 bases, with 14 bases spanning the gap. The CDR3 runs 14 residues. CDR3 residues: CASSLLAPGGEQFF. The CDR3 region has the DNA TGTGCCAGCAGCTTACTAGCGCCCGGCGGTGAGCAGTTCTTC.

The chain links TRBV7-8 to TRBJ1-4; TRBD1 aligns across 12 bases. The CDR3 contains 16 residues. Germline V gene data show CDR1 as SGHVS and CDR2 as FQNEAQ. V gave up 3 bases and J gave up 11 bases; unmatched junction bases: 10. CDR3 in DNA: TGTGCCAGCAGCTTGGGGTCGGGGACAGGGGGCGCGAAACTGTTTTTT. Its translation is CASSLGSGTGGAKLFF.